This T cell receptor (beta chain) was recorded in a study of T cell responses to AZD1222 COVID-19 vaccine listed by TCRdb under 2021. Context from the whole study: AZD1222 recipients with second doses at about 4 weeks or about 12 weeks were pooled, because spike-specific TCR depth and breadth did not differ between schedules. Enrollment into the trials was organized by age into subgroups of 18-55, 56-69 and 70-plus years, and those subgroups contained roughly 150, 30 and 60 TCR-sequenced participants, respectively. TCR sequencing was performed for about 240 trial participants, of whom 207 were given two doses of AZD1222 and roughly 25 were given two doses of MenACWY control vaccine. Beyond this particular receptor, the publication reports: Nearly half of unique spike-specific TCRs reportedly recognized epitopes outside regions mutated in the B.1.351 and B.1.1.7 variants. Conclusions about previously exposed vaccinees are limited because only five to seven AZD1222 recipients were SARS-CoV-2 seropositive at baseline. Most participants were white British and females outnumbered males, and the authors suggested that clonal diversity may have been underestimated. Because no samples from the day 14 peak response were available, repertoires could be characterized only after the peak T cell response. The 56-69-year group was small, and its depth increase did not reach significance, likely because of low power. The vaccine-associated CD4 TCRs covered the entire spike protein, and the dominant responses fell in regions 160-218 and 743-854. A significant rise in spike-specific TCR breadth and depth was observed after two AZD1222 doses relative to day 0 and relative to MenACWY recipients.

The junction carries 11 bases between V and J, which are trimmed by 4 bases and 4 bases respectively. Taken from the germline V gene, the CDR1 and CDR2 loops are SGHRS and YFSETQ. The CDR3 numbers 14 residues from cysteine through phenylalanine. The DNA shown is the 42-base CDR3, in frame from base 1. This clone was found once. The specificity of this receptor is unknown. Base quality data are lacking; no much larger clone is found one base away. The CDR3 regions of human TCRbeta chains were subjected to immunosequencing. On the authors' methods: Repertoire TCRs were checked for matches against a reference library of SARS-CoV-2-specific TCRs that had been generated using the MIRA antigen-specificity platform. Breadth was defined as the fraction of unique TCRs that were SARS-CoV-2-associated, and depth was defined as the fraction of total T cells that were SARS-CoV-2-associated. Each spike-specific TCR was assigned to its reactive spike region and to a CD4 or CD8 class using the MIRA data. Log10-transformed breadth and depth values were compared by one-way ANOVA with Sidak's multiple comparisons tests. TCRdb took over this immuneACCESS table, retaining in-frame rearrangements with V and J assigned. Such tables are incomplete; in checked studies, under half of the missing clones stem from an unresolved V gene, and the remainder is unexplained. Clone size and V and J calls were adopted from that table, with D and trimming inferred from the DNA. The sample table contains under 110,000 clones; only one count was recorded for about 86% of them. Over 1.2% of the sample goes to the ten largest clones.

Per the publication, the time point label means: baseline before first vaccination. Samples from vaccinated people were obtained from the UK trials COV001 and COV002, which included a single-blind randomized controlled phase 2/3 trial of AZD1222 (ChAdOx1 nCoV-19) in healthy adults. Trial participant PBMC samples were collected at day 0 and day 28 after the second dose for TCRbeta chain sequencing. Here the chain combines TRBV5-1 and TRBJ2-2; TRBD2 is perhaps the D gene, given 6 matching bases. The TCR originated in an adult in good health. Material: peripheral blood, obtained on day 0 of AZD1222 vaccination. In nucleotide form, the sequence is TGCGCCAGCAGCGTCGGGACTGGCACCGGGGAGCTGTTTTTT. Protein translation: CASSVGTGTGELFF.